This TCR beta chain came from a study of graft-versus-host responses after intestinal transplantation. Whole-study context: Tacrolimus and steroids were given for 3 to 4 years to all recipients after anti-thymocyte globulin induction.

Unmatched junction bases numbered 7, after V lost 2 bases and J lost 5 bases. Germline CDR1 is MNHEY and CDR2 is SMNVEV (reference sequence). There are 16 residues in the CDR3. The authors seeded about 200,000 CFSE-labeled responder cells together with about 200,000 irradiated stimulator cells tagged with violet dye. Sorting was performed after the reaction on proliferating CFSE-low CD3+CD4+ and CD3+CD8+ responders. This clone was counted only a few times. Profiling relied on immunoSEQ multiplex PCR, and the TCRdb table lists in-frame clones only, not all of them. The table has under 9,500 clones, roughly 34% seen once. Findings and limits, study-wide: Patients who carried graft-donor T cell macrochimerism also had high graft-versus-host to host-versus-graft clonal ratios in their allografts. Recipient marrow held GvH clones, some first seen in ileum or blood.

The chain combines TRBV27 with TRBJ2-5; TRBD2 aligns across 11 bases. This receptor was identified in a human patient who was an organ donor for intestinal transplantation. This specimen was alloreactive CD8+ T cells from a mixed lymphocyte reaction culture, taken before transplantation. Described subset: CFSE-low proliferating T cells sorted from roughly six-day pre-transplant mixed lymphocyte reaction (GvH or HvG direction). DNA for the CDR3: TGTGCCAGCAGTTTAGTAGCGGGGGGGCAGAAGGAGACCCAGTACTTC. Protein: CASSLVAGGQKETQYF.